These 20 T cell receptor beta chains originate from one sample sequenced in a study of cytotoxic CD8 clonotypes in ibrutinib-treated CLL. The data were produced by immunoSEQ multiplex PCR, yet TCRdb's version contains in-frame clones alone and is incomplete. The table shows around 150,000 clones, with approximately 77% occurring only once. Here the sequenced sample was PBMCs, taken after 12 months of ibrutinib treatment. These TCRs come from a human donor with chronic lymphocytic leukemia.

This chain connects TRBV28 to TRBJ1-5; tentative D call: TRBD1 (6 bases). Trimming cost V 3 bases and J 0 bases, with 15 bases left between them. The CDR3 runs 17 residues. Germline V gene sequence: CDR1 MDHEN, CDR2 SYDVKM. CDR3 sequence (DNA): TGTGCCAGCAGTTTCCCCACGAGGGGGTATAGCAATCAGCCCCAGCATTTT. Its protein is CASSFPTRGYSNQPQHF.

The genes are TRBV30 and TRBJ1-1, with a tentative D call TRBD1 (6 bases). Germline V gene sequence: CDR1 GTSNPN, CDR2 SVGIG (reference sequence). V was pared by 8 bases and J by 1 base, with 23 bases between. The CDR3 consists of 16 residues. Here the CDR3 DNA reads TGTGCCCTGAACCGTCCCTGGGGACACTGGAACACTGAAGCTTTCTTT. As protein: CALNRPWGHWNTEAFF.

The CDR3 sequence is CASSPLASNEKLFF. CDR3 bases: TGTGCCAGCAGTCCACTGGCGTCTAATGAAAAACTGTTTTTT. The V call is TRBV6-5, the J call TRBJ1-4; D ambiguous. This CDR3 spans 14 amino acids. Trimming stripped 5 bases from V and 3 bases from J, with 10 bases between. Looked up from germline, CDR1 is MNHEY and CDR2 is SVGAGI.

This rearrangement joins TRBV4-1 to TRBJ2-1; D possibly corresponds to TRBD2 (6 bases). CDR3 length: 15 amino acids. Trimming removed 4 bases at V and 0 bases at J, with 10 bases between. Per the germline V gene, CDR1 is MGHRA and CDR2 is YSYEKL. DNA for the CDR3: TGCGCCAGCAGCCTGGGACTTAGCTCCTACAATGAGCAGTTCTTC. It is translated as CASSLGLSSYNEQFF.

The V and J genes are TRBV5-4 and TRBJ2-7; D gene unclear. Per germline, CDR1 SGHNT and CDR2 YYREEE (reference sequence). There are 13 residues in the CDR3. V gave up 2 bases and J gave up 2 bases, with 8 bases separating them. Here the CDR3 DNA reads TGTGCCAGCAGCTTTTCTCCAGCCTACGAGCAGTACTTC. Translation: CASSFSPAYEQYF.

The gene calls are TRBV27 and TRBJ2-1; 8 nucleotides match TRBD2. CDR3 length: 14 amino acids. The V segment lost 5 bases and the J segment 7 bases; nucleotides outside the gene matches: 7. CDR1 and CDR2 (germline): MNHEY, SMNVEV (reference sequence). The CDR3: CASSPGTRSNEQFF. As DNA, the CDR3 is TGTGCCAGCAGTCCCGGGACTAGGAGTAATGAGCAGTTCTTC.

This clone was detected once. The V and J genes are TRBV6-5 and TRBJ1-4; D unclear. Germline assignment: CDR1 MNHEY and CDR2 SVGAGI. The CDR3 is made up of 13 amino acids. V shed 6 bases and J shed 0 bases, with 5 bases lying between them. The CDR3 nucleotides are TGTGCCAGCAGGAGAACAACTAATGAAAAACTGTTTTTT. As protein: CASRRTTNEKLFF.

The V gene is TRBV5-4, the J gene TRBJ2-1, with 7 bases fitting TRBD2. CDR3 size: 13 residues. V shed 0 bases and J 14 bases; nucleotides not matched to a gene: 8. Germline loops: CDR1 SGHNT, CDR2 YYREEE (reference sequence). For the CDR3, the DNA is TGTGCCAGCAGCTTGGCCCGGACTAGGGAGGAGTTCTTC. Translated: CASSLARTREEFF.

Here the CDR3 DNA reads TGTGCCAGTAGCTACGGGAGGGCCGGGAATGAGCAGTTCTTC. It encodes CASSYGRAGNEQFF. This chain joins TRBV19 and TRBJ2-1; TRBD2 agrees at 8 bases. Germline trimming cut 6 bases from V and 7 bases from J; bases unmatched to any gene: 8. This CDR3 has 14 amino acids. Per germline, CDR1 LNHDA and CDR2 SQIVND (reference sequence).

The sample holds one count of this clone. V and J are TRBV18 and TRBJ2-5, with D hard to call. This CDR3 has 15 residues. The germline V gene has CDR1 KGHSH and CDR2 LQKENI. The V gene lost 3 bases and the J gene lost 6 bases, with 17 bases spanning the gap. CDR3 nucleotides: TGTGCCAGCTCACCGTTGACGGAGCCCCGCCAGACCCAGTACTTC. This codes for CASSPLTEPRQTQYF. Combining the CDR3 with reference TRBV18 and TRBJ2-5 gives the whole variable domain NAGVMQNPRHLVRRRGQEARLRCSPMKGHSHVYWYRQLPEEGLKFMVYLQKENIIDESGMPKERFSAEFPKEGPSILRIQQVVRGDSAAYFCASSPLTEPRQTQYFGPGTRLLVL.

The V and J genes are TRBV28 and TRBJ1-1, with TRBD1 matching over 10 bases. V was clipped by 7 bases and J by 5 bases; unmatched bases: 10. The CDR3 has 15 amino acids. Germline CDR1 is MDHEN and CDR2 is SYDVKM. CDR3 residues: CASTIAGTGDTEAFF. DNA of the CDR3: TGTGCCAGCACCATCGCCGGGACAGGGGATACTGAAGCTTTCTTT. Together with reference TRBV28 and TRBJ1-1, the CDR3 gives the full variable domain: DVKVTQSSRYLVKRTGEKVFLECVQDMDHENMFWYRQDPGLGLRLIYFSYDVKMKEKGDIPEGYSVSREKKERFSLILESASTNQTSMYLCASTIAGTGDTEAFFGQGTRLTVV.

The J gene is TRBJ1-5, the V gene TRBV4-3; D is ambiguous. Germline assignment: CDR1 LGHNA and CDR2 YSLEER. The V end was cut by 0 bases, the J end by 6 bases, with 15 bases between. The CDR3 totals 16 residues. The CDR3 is CASSQDLWASGQPQHF. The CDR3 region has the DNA TGCGCCAGCAGCCAAGATCTTTGGGCTAGTGGTCAGCCCCAGCATTTT.

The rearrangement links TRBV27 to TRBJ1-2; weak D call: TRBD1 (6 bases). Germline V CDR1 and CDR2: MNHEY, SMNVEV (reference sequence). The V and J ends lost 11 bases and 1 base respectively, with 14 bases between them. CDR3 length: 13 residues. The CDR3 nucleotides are TGTGCCGTAAGGACAGACGATAACTATGGCTACACCTTC. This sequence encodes CAVRTDDNYGYTF.

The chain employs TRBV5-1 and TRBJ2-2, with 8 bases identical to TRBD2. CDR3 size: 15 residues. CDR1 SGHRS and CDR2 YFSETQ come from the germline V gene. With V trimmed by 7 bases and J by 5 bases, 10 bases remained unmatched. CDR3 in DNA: TGCGCCAGCCTTCCCCTGGCTAGCGGGACCGGGGAGCTGTTTTTT. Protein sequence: CASLPLASGTGELFF.

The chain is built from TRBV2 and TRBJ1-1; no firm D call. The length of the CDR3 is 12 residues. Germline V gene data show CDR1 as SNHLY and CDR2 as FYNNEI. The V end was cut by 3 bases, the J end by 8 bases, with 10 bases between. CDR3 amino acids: CASSDRQWEAFF. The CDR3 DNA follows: TGTGCCAGCAGTGATAGGCAGTGGGAAGCTTTCTTT.

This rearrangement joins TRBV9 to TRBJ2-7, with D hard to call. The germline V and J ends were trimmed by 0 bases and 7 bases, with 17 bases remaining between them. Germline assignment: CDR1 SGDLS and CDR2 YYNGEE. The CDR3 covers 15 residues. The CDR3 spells CASSVDPLERGEQYF. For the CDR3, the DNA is TGTGCCAGCAGCGTAGACCCCTTGGAACGTGGGGAGCAGTACTTC.

CDR3 nucleotide sequence: TGTGCCACCAGCAGAGACGGACGAAACTCCTACGAGCAGTACTTC. The encoded protein is CATSRDGRNSYEQYF. The gene calls are TRBV15 and TRBJ2-7; no definite D call. This CDR3 is 15 amino acids long. The germline V gene encodes CDR1 LNHNV and CDR2 YYDKDF (reference sequence). Trimming cost V 0 bases and J 0 bases, with 9 bases left between them.

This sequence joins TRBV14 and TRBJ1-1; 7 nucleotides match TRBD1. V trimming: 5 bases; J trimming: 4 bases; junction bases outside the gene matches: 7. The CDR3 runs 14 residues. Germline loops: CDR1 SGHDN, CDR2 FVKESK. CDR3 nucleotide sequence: TGTGCCAGCAGCTTCCCTTCAGGGGGCACTGAAGCTTTCTTT. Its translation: CASSFPSGGTEAFF.

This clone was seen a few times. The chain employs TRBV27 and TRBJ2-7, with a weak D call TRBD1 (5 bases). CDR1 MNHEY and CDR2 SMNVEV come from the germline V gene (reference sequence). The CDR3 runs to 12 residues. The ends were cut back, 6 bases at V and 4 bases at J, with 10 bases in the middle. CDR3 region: CASRQAGYEQYF. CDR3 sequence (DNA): TGTGCCAGCAGGCAGGCAGGGTACGAGCAGTACTTC.

The CDR3 protein is CASSLEAGGLRSGVYNEQFF. For the CDR3, the DNA is TGCGCCAGCAGCTTGGAAGCGGGAGGGCTCCGATCTGGCGTCTACAATGAGCAGTTCTTC. The chain recombines TRBV5-1 with TRBJ2-1; TRBD2 agrees at 10 bases. From germline, CDR1 is SGHRS and CDR2 YFSETQ. V gave up 0 bases and J gave up 3 bases; unmatched junction bases: 15. CDR3 length: 20 residues. Together with reference TRBV5-1 and TRBJ2-1, the CDR3 gives the full variable domain: KAGVTQTPRYLIKTRGQQVTLSCSPISGHRSVSWYQQTPGQGLQFLFEYFSETQRNKGNFPGRFSGRQFSNSRSEMNVSTLELGDSALYLCASSLEAGGLRSGVYNEQFFGPGTRLTVL.